This T cell receptor (beta chain) is from a study of T cells after yellow fever vaccination. TCRdb reprocessed the 5' RACE reads via MiXCR and lists one record per CDR3 protein. This table holds under 300,000 distinct CDR3 sequences, around 6.7% found once. This clonotype was seen at least ten times. CDR3 length equals 15 residues. The germline CDR1 and CDR2 sequences are MNHEY and SVGAGI. The germline V and J ends were trimmed by 7 bases and 8 bases, with 20 bases remaining between them. The receptor's source is a man between 25 and 39 years old who received the YFV17D yellow fever vaccine. Sequenced material: CD4+ T cells sorted from PBMCs, taken on the day of the yellow fever booster vaccination. The V call is TRBV6-5, the J call TRBJ2-2; D not certain. CDR3 coding DNA: TGTGCCAGCAACCCTAGACGACGACCTCCTGGGGAGCTGTTTTTT. Translated: CASNPRRRPPGELFF.